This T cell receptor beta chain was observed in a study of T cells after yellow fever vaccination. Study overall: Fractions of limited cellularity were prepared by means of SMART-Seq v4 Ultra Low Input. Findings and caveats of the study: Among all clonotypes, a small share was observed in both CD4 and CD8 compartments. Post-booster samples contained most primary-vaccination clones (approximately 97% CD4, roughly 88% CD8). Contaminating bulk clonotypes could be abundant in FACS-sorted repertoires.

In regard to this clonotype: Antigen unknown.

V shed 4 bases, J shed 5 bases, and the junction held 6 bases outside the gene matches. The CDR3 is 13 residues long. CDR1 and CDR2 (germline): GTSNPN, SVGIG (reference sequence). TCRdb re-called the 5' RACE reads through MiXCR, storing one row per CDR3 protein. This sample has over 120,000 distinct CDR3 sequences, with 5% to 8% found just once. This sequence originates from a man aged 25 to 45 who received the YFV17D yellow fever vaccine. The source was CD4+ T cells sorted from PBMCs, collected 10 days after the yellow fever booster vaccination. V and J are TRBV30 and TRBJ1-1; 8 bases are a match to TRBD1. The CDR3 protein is CAWKTTGGTEAFF. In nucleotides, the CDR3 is TGTGCCTGGAAAACTACAGGGGGTACTGAAGCTTTCTTT.